Sequencing of this T cell receptor beta chain was carried out in a study of T cells in localized non-small cell lung cancer. The germline V gene has CDR1 SGDLS and CDR2 YYNGEE. CDR3 length: 14 amino acids. Trimming took off 3 bases at V and 5 bases at J, with 11 bases between the two ends. TCRdb's table, derived via immunoSEQ multiplex PCR, lists solely in-frame clones and lacks some. There are roughly 67,000 clones in the sample; about four fifths occur only once, and less than 15% lies in the top ten. Sequencing was performed on peripheral blood, taken before any cancer treatment. This TCR derives from a female donor over 55 with stage I lung adenocarcinoma. The V gene is TRBV9, the J gene TRBJ1-4; weak D call: TRBD1 (5 bases). The chain's CDR3 is CASSGGWINEKLFF. DNA for the CDR3: TGTGCCAGCAGCGGGGGGTGGATAAATGAAAAACTGTTTTTT.